A single sample is the source of the 27 T cell receptor beta chains below, sequenced in a study of T cell responses to AZD1222 COVID-19 vaccine. Only in-frame clones appear in the TCRdb table, and some are missing; sequencing was by immunoSEQ multiplex PCR. The sample includes about 120,000 clones, 70% to 90% seen only once; the top ten take approximately 4%. The sequencing here drew on peripheral blood, taken on day 0 of MenACWY control vaccination. The receptors were sampled from an adult in good health.

This clone occurred many times. J is TRBJ1-3 and V is TRBV6-7; 10 positions match TRBD1. TRBV6-7 is an ORF; its function is uncertain. V dropped 6 bases and J dropped 0; count of bases not matched to a gene: 8. The CDR3 has 17 residues. This CDR3 is CASSHGTGASSGNTIYF. CDR3 in DNA: TGTGCCAGCAGCCACGGGACAGGGGCTTCCTCTGGAAACACCATATATTTT.

The CDR3 DNA is TGCGCCAGCAGCTCCACCGGGACAGGGGCCTACGAGCAGTACTTC. Amino acid sequence: CASSSTGTGAYEQYF. The chain has TRBV5-1 and TRBJ2-7, with 10 bases that match TRBD1. V lost 3 bases to trimming and J lost 2 bases; unmatched junction nucleotides: 5. Germline V gene sequence: CDR1 SGHRS, CDR2 YFSETQ. The CDR3 length is 15 residues.

The genes are TRBV7-3 and TRBJ2-3, with TRBD2 matching over 9 bases. Germline V gene lookup returns CDR1 SGHTA and CDR2 FQGTGA. The CDR3 is 14 residues long. V gave up 4 bases and J gave up 6 bases; unmatched junction bases: 5. The DNA of the CDR3 is TGTGCCAGCAGCTCGCCTCTAGCGGGGGATACGCAGTATTTT. Translation: CASSSPLAGDTQYF. The whole variable domain, filled in from reference TRBV7-3 and TRBJ2-3, reads GAGVSQTPSNKVTEKGKYVELRCDPISGHTALYWYRQSLGQGPEFLIYFQGTGAADDSGLPNDRFFAVRPEGSVSTLKIQRTERGDSAVYLCASSSPLAGDTQYFGPGTRLTVL.

The chain uses TRBV7-3 and TRBJ1-2, with D unclear. This CDR3 comprises 13 residues. The V gene lost 5 bases and the J gene lost 13 bases, with 20 bases spanning the gap. Germline values: CDR1 SGHTA, CDR2 FQGTGA. The CDR3 region has the DNA TGTGCCAGCAGCCAAATCTCGACCCAGCCCCTCACCTTC. It yields the protein CASSQISTQPLTF. The entire variable domain, with the rest obtained from reference TRBV7-3 and TRBJ1-2, is as follows: GAGVSQTPSNKVTEKGKYVELRCDPISGHTALYWYRQSLGQGPEFLIYFQGTGAADDSGLPNDRFFAVRPEGSVSTLKIQRTERGDSAVYLCASSQISTQPLTFGSGTRLTVV.

The chain carries TRBV12-3 or TRBV12-4 and TRBJ1-6; TRBD1 aligns across 9 bases. Losses at the gene ends were 9 bases for V and 10 bases for J; bases not matched to a gene: 7. The CDR3 totals 13 residues. CDR3 in amino acids: CASWTGALSPLHF. As DNA, the CDR3 is TGTGCCAGTTGGACAGGGGCTTTGTCACCCCTCCACTTT.

The chain joins TRBV2 to TRBJ1-1; D uncertain. Germline V gives CDR1 SNHLY, CDR2 FYNNEI. The CDR3 runs 15 residues. The V end was cut by 5 bases, the J end by 1 base, with 14 bases between. CDR3 coding DNA: TGTGCCAGCAGTCCCCTTCCGGCGGCGAACACTGAAGCTTTCTTT. Translated, it gives CASSPLPAANTEAFF.

This clone was seen only a few times. DNA of the CDR3: TGTGCCAGCAGCTTGATATGCGGGGGGCACCAAGAGACCCAGTACTTC. As protein: CASSLICGGHQETQYF. The chain is built from TRBV7-3 and TRBJ2-5; 8 positions match TRBD2. The CDR3 has 16 amino acids. Germline CDR1 and CDR2: SGHTA and FQGTGA. The V and J ends lost 3 bases and 0 bases, in that order; junction bases with no gene match: 6.

J is TRBJ2-2 and V is TRBV7-8; D possibly corresponds to TRBD1 (5 bases). Trimming took 0 bases from V and 1 from J, leaving 12 bases between them. Germline lookup yields CDR1 SGHVS and CDR2 FQNEAQ. The CDR3 is 17 residues long. The CDR3 region has the DNA TGTGCCAGCAGCTTAGCAGCTAACAGGTTGAACACCGGGGAGCTGTTTTTT. Translated: CASSLAANRLNTGELFF.

V usage is TRBV10-2 and J usage is TRBJ1-1; unclear D gene. V shed 6 bases and J shed 11 bases, with 13 bases lying between them. This CDR3 has 11 amino acids. Germline V gene lookup returns CDR1 WSHSY and CDR2 SAAADI. CDR3: CASRIGREAFF. The CDR3 DNA is TGCGCCAGCAGAATAGGGCGGGAGGCTTTCTTT.

The chain recombines TRBV7-2 with TRBJ2-7; D ambiguous. This CDR3 has 13 amino acids. V was pared by 2 bases and J by 1 base, with 6 bases between. Germline V CDR1 and CDR2: SGHTA, FQGNSA. This chain's CDR3 is CASSLLVSYEQYF. CDR3 DNA sequence: TGTGCCAGCAGCTTATTGGTTTCCTACGAGCAGTACTTC.

The CDR3 sequence is CASSIVVRTGNTEAFF. In DNA form, the CDR3 reads TGTGCCAGTAGTATAGTCGTAAGGACAGGGAACACTGAAGCTTTCTTT. The chain uses TRBV19 and TRBJ1-1, with 7 bases aligning to TRBD1. In germline, CDR1 is LNHDA, CDR2 SQIVND (reference sequence). V lost 1 base to trimming and J lost 1 base; unmatched junction nucleotides: 6. The CDR3 is 16 residues long.

The chain carries TRBV6-5 and TRBJ2-3, with TRBD2 matching 13 bases. This CDR3 comprises 15 residues. The J segment lost 6 bases and the V segment lost 6 bases, leaving 6 bases of the junction unmatched. The V gene's germline CDR1 is MNHEY and CDR2 SVGAGI. CDR3 sequence: CASSLTSGGPDTQYF. The CDR3 DNA reads as TGTGCCAGCAGCCTGACTAGCGGGGGGCCGGATACGCAGTATTTT.

The chain joins TRBV6-5 to TRBJ2-7; D gene ambiguous. CDR1 is MNHEY and CDR2 is SVGAGI in the germline V gene. V lost 0 bases to trimming and J lost 5 bases, with 8 bases between them. The CDR3 extends over 13 amino acids. The CDR3 sequence is CASSYSGRNEQYF. Written as DNA, the CDR3 is TGTGCCAGCAGTTACTCCGGCAGAAACGAGCAGTACTTC.

This clone was counted once. The rearrangement links TRBV7-9 to TRBJ2-7, with 8 bases lining up with TRBD1. This CDR3 has 15 residues. Germline V gene data show CDR1 as SEHNR and CDR2 as FQNEAQ (reference sequence). V lost 2 bases, J lost 3 bases, and 6 bases stayed unmatched. CDR3 amino acids: CASSLMDRADYEQYF. DNA of the CDR3: TGTGCCAGCAGCTTAATGGACAGGGCAGACTACGAGCAGTACTTC.

The chain carries TRBV13 and TRBJ2-7; 7 bases fit TRBD1. CDR3 length: 15 residues. Trimming removed 2 bases from V and 5 bases from J; junction bases left unmatched: 9. Germline V lookup: CDR1 PRHDT, CDR2 FYEKMQ (reference sequence). The DNA for the CDR3 is TGTGCCAGCAGCTTAAAGGGGGCAGACCGTAACGAGCAGTACTTC. Protein sequence: CASSLKGADRNEQYF. Looking up the rest from reference TRBV13 and TRBJ2-7 gives the full variable domain: AAGVIQSPRHLIKEKRETATLKCYPIPRHDTVYWYQQGPGQDPQFLISFYEKMQSDKGSIPDRFSAQQFSDYHSELNMSSLELGDSALYFCASSLKGADRNEQYFGPGTRLTVT.

The CDR3 reads CASRIGGGAVDTQYF. For the CDR3, the DNA is TGTGCCAGCAGGATCGGCGGGGGGGCCGTAGATACGCAGTATTTT. The rearrangement uses TRBV7-2 and TRBJ2-3, with TRBD2 identical over 9 bases. Germline V CDR1 and CDR2: SGHTA, FQGNSA. V lost 6 bases and J lost 5; bases outside the gene matches: 9. CDR3 length: 15 residues.

The chain has TRBV28 and TRBJ2-1, with 8 bases aligning to TRBD2. This CDR3 is built from 14 residues. The J segment lost 7 bases and the V segment lost 5 bases, leaving 7 bases of the junction unmatched. Germline CDR1 is MDHEN and CDR2 is SYDVKM. Written as DNA, the CDR3 is TGTGCCAGCAGTCCGGGACTAGATTGGAATGAGCAGTTCTTC. Its translation is CASSPGLDWNEQFF.

The chain employs TRBV7-9 and TRBJ1-5; D gene ambiguous. CDR1 and CDR2 from the germline V gene are SEHNR and FQNEAQ (reference sequence). With 1 base removed from V and 0 bases from J, the gap between germline ends came to 10 bases. This CDR3 region has 16 residues. In DNA form, the CDR3 reads TGTGCCAGCAGCTTAGGCGACGGCTATAGCAATCAGCCCCAGCATTTT. Translated: CASSLGDGYSNQPQHF.

The genes are TRBV7-6 and TRBJ2-3; no firm D call. V lost 1 base to trimming and J lost 0 bases, with 8 bases between them. Germline loops: CDR1 SGHVS, CDR2 FNYEAQ. The CDR3 runs 15 residues. CDR3 sequence reads: CASSLGWGSTDTQYF. The CDR3 nucleotides read TGTGCCAGCAGCTTAGGGTGGGGTAGCACAGATACGCAGTATTTT. The full variable domain, in which reference TRBV7-6 and TRBJ2-3 provide the parts outside the CDR3, is GAGVSQSPRYKVTKRGQDVALRCDPISGHVSLYWYRQALGQGPEFLTYFNYEAQQDKSGLPNDRFSAERPEGSISTLTIQRTEQRDSAMYRCASSLGWGSTDTQYFGPGTRLTVL.

The rearrangement uses TRBV6-5 and TRBJ2-5, with TRBD2 matching over 8 bases. The CDR3 contains 15 residues. Trimming removed 5 bases from V and 4 bases from J; junction bases left unmatched: 9. CDR1 and CDR2 (germline): MNHEY, SVGAGI. Here the CDR3 DNA reads TGTGCCAGCAGTCCGAGCGGGGGCCAGGTAGAGACCCAGTACTTC. Translating it yields CASSPSGGQVETQYF.

The V and J genes are TRBV12-3 or TRBV12-4 and TRBJ2-7; tentative D call: TRBD1 (5 bases). The CDR3 covers 12 residues. The ends were cut back, 7 bases at V and 6 bases at J, with 13 bases in the middle. This chain's CDR3 is CASTDRVAEQYF. The CDR3 DNA reads TGTGCCAGCACTGACAGAGTAGCCGAGCAGTACTTC.

The chain employs TRBV7-2 and TRBJ1-6; maybe TRBD1 (5 bases). With 5 bases removed from V and 2 bases from J, the gap between germline ends came to 10 bases. Germline V gene data show CDR1 as SGHTA and CDR2 as FQGNSA. This CDR3 is 15 amino acids long. The CDR3 here is CASSGGQAYNSPLHF. CDR3 DNA sequence: TGTGCCAGCAGCGGAGGACAAGCCTATAATTCACCCCTCCACTTT.

This chain connects TRBV7-2 to TRBJ2-7; 7 positions match TRBD1. CDR3 length: 14 residues. Germline loops: CDR1 SGHTA, CDR2 FQGNSA. J lost 4 bases, V lost 5 bases, and 8 bases had no gene match. The CDR3 spells CASSQGGSRYEQYF. Written as DNA, the CDR3 is TGTGCCAGCAGCCAAGGGGGCTCTCGGTACGAGCAGTACTTC.

The rearrangement uses TRBV19 and TRBJ2-1; D uncertain. The CDR3 sequence is 12 residues long. Per the germline V gene, CDR1 is LNHDA and CDR2 is SQIVND (reference sequence). V was trimmed by 4 bases and J by 7 bases, leaving 8 bases between them. In DNA form, the CDR3 reads TGTGCCAGTAGTACGCCTAGGAATGAGCAGTTCTTC. As protein: CASSTPRNEQFF.

The chain is built from TRBV2 and TRBJ1-2, with unresolved D. The V and J ends lost 4 bases and 7 bases respectively, with 10 bases between them. The CDR3 length is 12 residues. Germline V lookup: CDR1 SNHLY, CDR2 FYNNEI. This chain's CDR3 is CASSVGRVGYTF. The CDR3 DNA is TGTGCCAGCAGTGTCGGTAGGGTTGGCTACACCTTC.

The genes are TRBV7-2 and TRBJ1-4; 9 nucleotides agree with TRBD1. The CDR3 is 15 residues long. Germline-derived CDR1 and CDR2 are SGHTA and FQGNSA. The V segment lost 7 bases and the J segment 8 bases; nucleotides outside the gene matches: 11. In DNA, the CDR3 is TGTGCCAGCAATCTGGGGACAGGGCTAGGCGAAAAACTGTTTTTT. It is translated as CASNLGTGLGEKLFF.

The rearrangement links TRBV7-6 to TRBJ2-2; D unclear. Trimming removed 1 base at V and 2 bases at J, with 5 bases between. The CDR3 is made up of 14 amino acids. Germline-derived CDR1 and CDR2 are SGHVS and FNYEAQ. The CDR3 DNA reads TGTGCCAGCAGCTTAGATGCTAACACCGGGGAGCTGTTTTTT. It is translated as CASSLDANTGELFF.